The 2 T cell receptor beta chains given below trace back to one sample, sequenced in a study of OX40 agonist ivuxolimab in advanced cancers. TCRdb keeps only in-frame clones here, not all; method: immunoSEQ multiplex PCR. The data show tens of thousands of clones, around 90% seen once. The sequences come from CD4+ or CD8+ T cells sorted from blood, collected in a trial of the OX40 agonist ivuxolimab. The receptor source for this set is an adult with an advanced solid tumor such as melanoma, head and neck, liver or kidney cancer.

V and J are TRBV5-1 and TRBJ1-6; TRBD1 might be the D (5 bases). V dropped 0 bases and J dropped 6 bases, with 7 bases sitting between them. This CDR3 spans 14 amino acids. Germline CDR1 reads SGHRS; CDR2 reads YFSETQ. Here the CDR3 reads CASSLGQINSPLHF. The CDR3 DNA is TGCGCCAGCAGCTTGGGACAGATTAATTCACCCCTCCACTTT.

The genes are TRBV7-8 and TRBJ2-7; 8 bases line up with TRBD2. V was clipped by 3 bases and J by 6 bases; unmatched bases: 10. Germline CDR1 and CDR2: SGHVS and FQNEAQ. The CDR3 length is 15 residues. CDR3 nucleotides: TGTGCCAGCAGCTTCCGCCAGAGCGGGAGTGTCGAGCAGTACTTC. It yields the protein CASSFRQSGSVEQYF.